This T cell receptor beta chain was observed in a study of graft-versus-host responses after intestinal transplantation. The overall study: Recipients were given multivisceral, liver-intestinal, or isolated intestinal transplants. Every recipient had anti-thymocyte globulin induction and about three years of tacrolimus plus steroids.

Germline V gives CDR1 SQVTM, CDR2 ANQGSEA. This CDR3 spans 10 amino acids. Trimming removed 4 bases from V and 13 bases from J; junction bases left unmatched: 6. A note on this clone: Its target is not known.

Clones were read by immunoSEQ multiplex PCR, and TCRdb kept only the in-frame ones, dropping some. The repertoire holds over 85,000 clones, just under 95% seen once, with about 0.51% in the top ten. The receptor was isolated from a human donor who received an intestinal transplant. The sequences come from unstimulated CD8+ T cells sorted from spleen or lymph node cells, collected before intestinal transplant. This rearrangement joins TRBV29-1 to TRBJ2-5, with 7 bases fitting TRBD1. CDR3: CSVGQGEWYF. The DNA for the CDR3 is TGCAGCGTTGGACAGGGCGAGTGGTACTTC.